Listed here are 27 T cell receptor beta chains from one sample, sequenced in a study of blood T cell repertoires in COVID-19. Some clones are missing from TCRdb's copy, which holds only in-frame ones; the method was immunoSEQ multiplex PCR. The repertoire holds around 170,000 clones, with around 89% as singletons. The sequenced sample consisted of peripheral blood. The receptors originated from a man aged 18-30 years who had recovered from COVID-19.

The chain combines TRBV7-2 with TRBJ1-2; no reliable D call. CDR3 length equals 15 residues. The V end lost 4 bases, the J end lost 8 bases, and 20 bases lay between the germline ends. From germline, CDR1 is SGHTA and CDR2 FQGNSA. CDR3 sequence reads: CASSSKRSMVGGYTF. CDR3 coding DNA: TGTGCCAGCAGCTCGAAACGGAGTATGGTCGGGGGCTACACCTTC.

The rearrangement uses TRBV15 and TRBJ2-7; 8 nucleotides agree with TRBD2. CDR3 length: 15 amino acids. With 2 bases clipped from V and 3 bases from J, the junction kept 6 bases outside the gene matches. The germline V gene encodes CDR1 LNHNV and CDR2 YYDKDF (reference sequence). CDR3 region: CATSRKSGLDYEQYF. The CDR3 DNA sequence: TGTGCCACCAGCAGAAAGTCGGGACTAGACTACGAGCAGTACTTC.

The chain uses TRBV2 and TRBJ2-7, with 8 bases aligning to TRBD1. V shed 6 bases, J shed 4 bases, and the junction held 11 bases outside the gene matches. Germline CDR1 reads SNHLY; CDR2 reads FYNNEI. CDR3 length: 15 amino acids. The DNA of the CDR3 is TGTGCCAGCAGGTACTCGGGACAGGATTCTTACGAGCAGTACTTC. Protein product: CASRYSGQDSYEQYF.

This chain uses TRBV28 with TRBJ2-3, with 9 bases fitting TRBD1. Germline trimming cut 6 bases from V and 6 bases from J; bases unmatched to any gene: 13. The CDR3 runs to 16 residues. The germline CDR1 and CDR2 sequences are MDHEN and SYDVKM. Here the CDR3 DNA reads TGTGCCAGCAGCCGAGGACAGGGGTATTTAAGTGATACGCAGTATTTT. This codes for CASSRGQGYLSDTQYF.

The CDR3 here is CASSGNQETQYF. The DNA for the CDR3 is TGTGCCAGCAGCGGGAACCAAGAGACCCAGTACTTC. The V gene is TRBV6-5, the J gene TRBJ2-5; weak D call: TRBD2 (5 bases). The V end was cut by 6 bases, the J end by 0 bases, with 5 bases between. The CDR3 runs to 12 residues. Germline V gene data show CDR1 as MNHEY and CDR2 as SVGAGI.

This clone was recorded only once. The gene calls are TRBV12-3 or TRBV12-4 and TRBJ2-3; 8 bases match TRBD1. The V segment lost 5 bases and the J segment 13 bases; nucleotides outside the gene matches: 5. The CDR3 spans 11 residues. In DNA form, the CDR3 reads TGTGCCAGCAGTATGGGACAGGTGGAGTATTTT. It is translated as CASSMGQVEYF.

The chain recombines TRBV13 with TRBJ2-7; 8 nucleotides align to TRBD1. This CDR3 comprises 14 residues. Looked up from germline, CDR1 is PRHDT and CDR2 is FYEKMQ (reference sequence). J gave up 3 bases and V 2 bases, and 3 bases lay outside the gene matches. The CDR3 region has the DNA TGTGCCAGCAGCTTAATACAGGGGGGCTACGAGCAGTACTTC. Encoded protein: CASSLIQGGYEQYF.

The V and J genes are TRBV28 and TRBJ2-3; a weak D match, TRBD2 (7 bases). This CDR3 has 14 amino acids. In germline, CDR1 is MDHEN, CDR2 SYDVKM. The V and J ends lost 5 bases and 4 bases respectively, with 13 bases between them. Here the CDR3 reads CASSIRGGADTQYF. CDR3 DNA: TGTGCCAGCAGTATTAGGGGGGGCGCAGATACGCAGTATTTT. The variable domain in full, completed from reference TRBV28 and TRBJ2-3, reads DVKVTQSSRYLVKRTGEKVFLECVQDMDHENMFWYRQDPGLGLRLIYFSYDVKMKEKGDIPEGYSVSREKKERFSLILESASTNQTSMYLCASSIRGGADTQYFGPGTRLTVL.

The chain couples TRBV6-5 to TRBJ1-1; 9 nucleotides line up with TRBD1. This CDR3 comprises 15 residues. Germline values: CDR1 MNHEY, CDR2 SVGAGI. V lost 5 bases to trimming and J lost 2 bases; unmatched junction nucleotides: 6. Here the CDR3 reads CASSKQGAGNTEAFF. CDR3 bases: TGTGCCAGCAGTAAACAGGGGGCGGGCAACACTGAAGCTTTCTTT.

The rearrangement uses TRBV30 and TRBJ2-3; D is undetermined. V was shortened by 1 base and J by 2 bases, with 7 bases between the two germline ends. CDR3 length equals 13 residues. Germline lookup yields CDR1 GTSNPN and CDR2 SVGIG (reference sequence). In DNA form, the CDR3 reads TGTGCCTGGAGTGCGGGTACCACAGATACGCAGTATTTT. It yields the protein CAWSAGTTDTQYF. The full variable domain, in which reference TRBV30 and TRBJ2-3 provide the parts outside the CDR3, is SQTIHQWPATLVQPVGSPLSLECTVEGTSNPNLYWYRQAAGRGLQLLFYSVGIGQISSEVPQNLSASRPQDRQFILSSKKLLLSDSGFYLCAWSAGTTDTQYFGPGTRLTVL.

The CDR3 protein is CASSPGGVAGQKTQYF. The CDR3, as DNA: TGTGCCAGCAGCCCCGGCGGGGTAGCGGGACAAAAGACCCAGTACTTC. The chain has TRBV5-4 and TRBJ2-5, with 8 nucleotides matching TRBD2. The V and J ends lost 4 bases and 6 bases, in that order; junction bases with no gene match: 14. CDR1 SGHNT and CDR2 YYREEE come from the germline V gene (reference sequence). This CDR3 has 16 amino acids.

V gene TRBV28 combines with J gene TRBJ1-1; D possibly corresponds to TRBD1 (5 bases). Germline-derived CDR1 and CDR2 are MDHEN and SYDVKM. Deletions cut 6 bases from V and 0 bases from J, with 11 bases between. The CDR3 runs 14 residues. CDR3 amino acids: CASRGARMNTEAFF. The CDR3 nucleotides are TGTGCCAGCAGAGGGGCCCGAATGAACACTGAAGCTTTCTTT.

The chain uses TRBV4-1 and TRBJ2-3; 8 bases are shared with TRBD1. The CDR3 loop spans 14 amino acids. The germline CDR1 and CDR2 sequences are MGHRA and YSYEKL. The V and J ends lost 4 bases and 3 bases, in that order; junction bases with no gene match: 3. In nucleotides, the CDR3 is TGCGCCAGCAGCCCGGACAGGGAGACAGATACGCAGTATTTT. The encoded protein is CASSPDRETDTQYF.

The chain recombines TRBV18 with TRBJ1-5; possibly TRBD1 for D (6 bases). Trimming took off 2 bases at V and 5 bases at J, with 10 bases between the two ends. Germline assignment: CDR1 KGHSH and CDR2 LQKENI. This CDR3 contains 14 residues. CDR3 coding DNA: TGTGCCAGCTCACCAAACAGGGTGGATCAGCCCCAGCATTTT. This codes for CASSPNRVDQPQHF.

The V and J genes are TRBV6-2 or TRBV6-3 and TRBJ2-7; TRBD1 might be the D (5 bases). The CDR3 is 15 residues long. The germline V and J ends were trimmed by 0 bases and 2 bases, with 11 bases remaining between them. In germline, CDR1 is MNHEY, CDR2 SVGEGT. In DNA form, the CDR3 reads TGTGCCAGCAGTTACTCGATATCAGGGCCCTACGAGCAGTACTTC. This gives the protein CASSYSISGPYEQYF.

The V gene is TRBV11-2, the J gene TRBJ2-5; possibly TRBD2 for D (7 bases). This CDR3 spans 16 amino acids. Germline CDR1 SGHAT, CDR2 FQNNGV. The germline V and J ends were trimmed by 5 bases and 7 bases, with 23 bases remaining between them. The CDR3 reads CASSRRGGATVWTQYF. In DNA, the CDR3 is TGTGCCAGCAGCCGGCGAGGGGGGGCCACGGTGTGGACCCAGTACTTC.

This clone showed up just once. V and J are TRBV5-1 and TRBJ2-5; a possible D gene is TRBD1 (6 bases). V was trimmed by 3 bases and J by 5 bases, leaving 14 bases between them. Germline lookup yields CDR1 SGHRS and CDR2 YFSETQ. CDR3 length equals 14 residues. The CDR3 DNA follows: TGCGCCAGCAGCTCCGGTGGGGGCACCGAGACCCAGTACTTC. As protein: CASSSGGGTETQYF.

This chain joins TRBV28 and TRBJ2-7; TRBD1 agrees at 10 bases. Looked up from germline, CDR1 is MDHEN and CDR2 is SYDVKM. J gave up 5 bases and V 2 bases, and 6 bases lay outside the gene matches. This CDR3 comprises 15 residues. In DNA form, the CDR3 reads TGTGCCAGCAGTTTAGCCGGGACAGGGGACCACGAGCAGTACTTC. The encoded protein is CASSLAGTGDHEQYF.

This chain links TRBV15 with TRBJ2-3, with D perhaps matching TRBD1 (6 bases). In germline, CDR1 is LNHNV, CDR2 YYDKDF (reference sequence). The CDR3 contains 17 residues. The V end was cut by 4 bases, the J end by 2 bases, with 19 bases between. CDR3 amino acids: CATSIRDTTTLTDTQYF. The DNA for the CDR3 is TGTGCCACCAGCATTCGGGACACTACGACCCTCACAGATACGCAGTATTTT.

The rearrangement joins TRBV28 to TRBJ2-1, with TRBD2 matching 7 bases. Germline V gene sequence: CDR1 MDHEN, CDR2 SYDVKM. Losses at the gene ends were 3 bases for V and 5 bases for J; bases not matched to a gene: 4. The CDR3 spans 14 residues. Here the CDR3 reads CASSFRLAHNEQFF. The CDR3 DNA sequence: TGTGCCAGCAGTTTCCGACTAGCCCACAATGAGCAGTTCTTC. The full variable domain, completed using reference TRBV28 and TRBJ2-1, is DVKVTQSSRYLVKRTGEKVFLECVQDMDHENMFWYRQDPGLGLRLIYFSYDVKMKEKGDIPEGYSVSREKKERFSLILESASTNQTSMYLCASSFRLAHNEQFFGPGTRLTVL.

V gene TRBV4-3 combines with J gene TRBJ2-7, with D maybe TRBD1 (6 bases). The CDR3 is 15 residues long. The V and J ends lost 0 bases and 4 bases respectively, with 13 bases between them. Germline V gives CDR1 LGHNA, CDR2 YSLEER. CDR3 nucleotide sequence: TGCGCCAGCAGCCAAGAAGCCAGGGGCGATTACGAGCAGTACTTC. Its protein is CASSQEARGDYEQYF.

To note about this clone: Other nucleotide sequences from this sample produce the same CDR3. The chain couples TRBV5-1 to TRBJ2-7; 11 nucleotides align to TRBD1. Trimming at V came to 2 bases and at J to 2 bases, leaving 6 bases not matched to a gene. This CDR3 region has 16 residues. Germline values: CDR1 SGHRS, CDR2 YFSETQ. The CDR3 reads CASSFSGTGGAYEQYF. DNA of the CDR3: TGCGCCAGCAGCTTCTCCGGGACAGGGGGAGCCTACGAGCAGTACTTC. The whole variable domain, remainder taken from reference TRBV5-1 and TRBJ2-7, is KAGVTQTPRYLIKTRGQQVTLSCSPISGHRSVSWYQQTPGQGLQFLFEYFSETQRNKGNFPGRFSGRQFSNSRSEMNVSTLELGDSALYLCASSFSGTGGAYEQYFGPGTRLTVT.

The chain has TRBV7-2 and TRBJ2-5, with TRBD2 matching 11 bases. CDR1 is SGHTA and CDR2 is FQGNSA in the germline V gene. This CDR3 has 15 amino acids. Unmatched junction bases numbered 6, after V lost 6 bases and J lost 3 bases. As DNA, the CDR3 is TGTGCCAGCAGTTCTGGGACTAGCGGAAAAGAGACCCAGTACTTC. Translated: CASSSGTSGKETQYF.

This clone was counted only a few times. V gene TRBV19 combines with J gene TRBJ2-4; TRBD2 matches 9 bases. CDR3 size: 16 residues. Germline V lookup: CDR1 LNHDA, CDR2 SQIVND (reference sequence). The J segment lost 2 bases and the V segment lost 3 bases, leaving 5 bases of the junction unmatched. This CDR3 reads CASSMAGGPSKNIQYF. CDR3 nucleotide sequence: TGTGCCAGTAGTATGGCGGGAGGGCCCTCCAAAAACATTCAGTACTTC.

The rearrangement links TRBV9 to TRBJ2-7; D unresolved. The CDR3 sequence is 13 residues long. The germline CDR1 and CDR2 sequences are SGDLS and YYNGEE. V lost 0 bases, J lost 3 bases, and 7 bases lay in between. The CDR3 coding sequence is TGTGCCAGCAGCGTAGGGCAGGACTACGAGCAGTACTTC. Amino acids: CASSVGQDYEQYF.

The chain employs TRBV5-1 and TRBJ2-5, with a possible D match to TRBD1 (5 bases). Germline V gene lookup returns CDR1 SGHRS and CDR2 YFSETQ. The CDR3 contains 14 residues. V dropped 0 bases and J dropped 1 base, with 7 bases sitting between them. CDR3 bases: TGCGCCAGCAGCTTGGTGACAGCCCAAGAGACCCAGTACTTC. This sequence encodes CASSLVTAQETQYF.

The J gene is TRBJ2-7, the V gene TRBV9; 8 positions match TRBD2. The germline V gene encodes CDR1 SGDLS and CDR2 YYNGEE. Trimming at V came to 4 bases and at J to 3 bases, leaving 12 bases not matched to a gene. The CDR3 extends over 16 amino acids. The CDR3, as DNA: TGTGCCAGCAGCCCACATCACGGGGGGGTAGGCTACGAGCAGTACTTC. Amino acid sequence: CASSPHHGGVGYEQYF.